These 32 T cell receptor beta chains were all obtained from the same sample, sequenced in a study of blood T cell repertoires in COVID-19. TCRdb's table, derived via immunoSEQ multiplex PCR, lists solely in-frame clones and lacks some. The sample contains roughly 220,000 clones, more than 75% of which appear only once. Sequenced input: peripheral blood. The receptors come from a man at least 80 years old with acute or convalescent COVID-19.

This clone occurred a few times. The chain couples TRBV6-5 to TRBJ1-5; TRBD1 agrees at 7 bases. The V gene end was trimmed by 6 bases and the J gene end by 5 bases; junction bases not matched to a gene: 10. Per the germline V gene, CDR1 is MNHEY and CDR2 is SVGAGI. CDR3 size: 15 residues. As DNA, the CDR3 is TGTGCCAGCAGGGGAGAACAGGGGAGTCATCAGCCCCAGCATTTT. Translating it yields CASRGEQGSHQPQHF.

The chain links TRBV5-5 to TRBJ1-5, with 11 bases identical to TRBD1. Germline assignment: CDR1 SGHKS and CDR2 YYEKEE (reference sequence). CDR3 length: 15 residues. Unmatched junction bases numbered 2, after V lost 0 bases and J lost 6 bases. CDR3: CASSLGTGGGQPQHF. The DNA of the CDR3 is TGTGCCAGCAGCTTGGGGACAGGGGGCGGTCAGCCCCAGCATTTT. Based on the CDR3 plus reference TRBV5-5 and TRBJ1-5, the full variable domain is DAGVTQSPTHLIKTRGQQVTLRCSPISGHKSVSWYQQVLGQGPQFIFQYYEKEERGRGNFPDRFSARQFPNYSSELNVNALLLGDSALYLCASSLGTGGGQPQHFGDGTRLSIL.

The chain uses TRBV28 and TRBJ2-1, with 7 bases that match TRBD2. V shed 5 bases and J 0 bases; nucleotides not matched to a gene: 10. The CDR3 sequence is 17 residues long. Germline loops: CDR1 MDHEN, CDR2 SYDVKM. CDR3 amino acids: CASSTSSGGSSYNEQFF. The DNA for the CDR3 is TGTGCCAGCAGTACGTCCTCTGGCGGGAGCTCCTACAATGAGCAGTTCTTC.

The chain is built from TRBV21-1 and TRBJ1-6. TRBV21-1 is a pseudogene segment. The CDR3 has 19 residues. The CDR3: CASSKVGGAGLVLNSPLHF. The CDR3 DNA follows: TGTGCCAGCAGCAAAGTGGGAGGGGCAGGGTTGGTCCTTAATTCACCCCTCCACTTT.

This chain joins TRBV24-1 and TRBJ2-3; 8 bases match TRBD2. Germline lookup yields CDR1 KGHDR and CDR2 SFDVKD. The CDR3 has 16 residues. Trimming took 0 bases from V and 4 from J; bases not matched to a gene: 5. CDR3 protein: CATSDLRIAGSDTQYF. For the CDR3, the DNA is TGTGCCACCAGTGATTTGAGGATAGCGGGGTCAGATACGCAGTATTTT.

The chain carries TRBV7-8 and TRBJ2-2, with D possibly being TRBD1 (5 bases). V lost 1 base, J lost 7 bases, and 13 bases lay in between. The CDR3 sequence is 15 residues long. Germline loops: CDR1 SGHVS, CDR2 FQNEAQ. The CDR3 region is CASSLVVGRGGELFF. CDR3 in DNA: TGTGCCAGCAGCTTAGTGGTGGGGCGAGGCGGGGAGCTGTTTTTT.

The rearrangement links TRBV10-3 to TRBJ1-2; D perhaps matches TRBD1 (5 bases). V dropped 6 bases and J dropped 8 bases, with 13 bases sitting between them. The CDR3 is 12 amino acids. CDR1 and CDR2 from the germline V gene are ENHRY and SYGVKD. The CDR3 spells CAISPGGEGYTF. The CDR3 nucleotides read TGTGCCATCAGCCCGGGGGGTGAGGGCTACACCTTC.

This rearrangement joins TRBV30 to TRBJ2-7, with 13 bases identical to TRBD2. Looked up from germline, CDR1 is GTSNPN and CDR2 is SVGIG (reference sequence). This CDR3 spans 15 amino acids. With V trimmed by 3 bases and J by 0 bases, 2 bases remained unmatched. CDR3 nucleotides: TGTGCCTGGAGCAGGACTAGCGGGGGCTCCTACGAGCAGTACGTC. Translated: CAWSRTSGGSYEQYV.

The rearrangement joins TRBV9 to TRBJ2-5; weak D call: TRBD2 (5 bases). The length of the CDR3 is 16 residues. The V end was cut by 3 bases, the J end by 3 bases, with 18 bases between. CDR1 and CDR2 (germline): SGDLS, YYNGEE. The CDR3 DNA sequence: TGTGCCAGCAGCGGGGGAGTCTTCTACACTGAAGAGACCCAGTACTTC. It codes for CASSGGVFYTEETQYF.

The chain carries TRBV11-2 and TRBJ2-1; 11 bases agree with TRBD2. After removal of 2 bases from V and 3 bases from J, the junction contained 12 bases not matched to a gene. CDR3 length: 19 amino acids. Germline CDR1 reads SGHAT; CDR2 reads FQNNGV. CDR3: CASSLSFTSGSDFYNEQFF. CDR3 DNA sequence: TGTGCCAGCAGCTTAAGTTTTACTAGCGGGAGTGATTTCTACAATGAGCAGTTCTTC.

The genes are TRBV7-3 and TRBJ1-2; TRBD1 agrees at 8 bases. V dropped 4 bases and J dropped 8; count of bases not matched to a gene: 6. This CDR3 contains 13 residues. Germline-derived CDR1 and CDR2 are SGHTA and FQGTGA. CDR3 residues: CASSSPGGRGYTF. The CDR3 DNA reads as TGTGCCAGCAGCTCCCCAGGGGGCCGCGGCTACACCTTC.

This chain uses TRBV11-2 with TRBJ2-7; D is possibly TRBD1 (6 bases). Germline-derived CDR1 and CDR2 are SGHAT and FQNNGV. CDR3 length: 15 amino acids. Trimming cost V 5 bases and J 1 base, with 15 bases left between them. The CDR3 sequence: CASSPRQVPSYEQYF. CDR3 bases: TGTGCCAGCAGCCCCCGACAGGTTCCGTCCTACGAGCAGTACTTC.

V is TRBV10-2 and J is TRBJ2-7, with a tentative D call TRBD1 (6 bases). This CDR3 region has 17 residues. CDR1 and CDR2 (germline): WSHSY, SAAADI. Trimming removed 6 bases at V and 3 bases at J, with 24 bases between. CDR3 residues: CASRLGQSTISYYEQYV. DNA for the CDR3: TGCGCCAGCAGACTTGGACAGTCGACAATCTCCTACTACGAGCAGTACGTC.

V gene TRBV5-1 combines with J gene TRBJ2-7; no clear D gene. The CDR3 length is 13 residues. Trimming stripped 0 bases from V and 2 bases from J, with 6 bases between. CDR1 and CDR2 (germline): SGHRS, YFSETQ. The CDR3 sequence: CASSLGGTYEQYF. The CDR3 region has the DNA TGCGCCAGCAGCTTGGGTGGCACCTACGAGCAGTACTTC.

The chain combines TRBV27 with TRBJ2-7; 7 bases line up with TRBD1. With 6 bases clipped from V and 2 bases from J, the junction kept 10 bases outside the gene matches. The CDR3 contains 15 residues. Germline-derived CDR1 and CDR2 are MNHEY and SMNVEV (reference sequence). The CDR3 reads CASRRDRLSPYEQYF. CDR3 DNA sequence: TGTGCCAGCAGGAGGGACAGACTCTCACCCTACGAGCAGTACTTC.

The chain links TRBV2 to TRBJ1-2; D unresolved. CDR1 SNHLY and CDR2 FYNNEI come from the germline V gene. Trimming pared 6 bases from V and 2 bases from J, leaving 16 bases between. The CDR3 has 15 residues. DNA for the CDR3: TGTGCCAGCAGGTCTAGCACCCCCCCGAACTATGGCTACACCTTC. Protein product: CASRSSTPPNYGYTF.

This sequence joins TRBV3-1 (or the pseudogene TRBV3-2) and TRBJ2-1; 12 bases align to TRBD2. V gave up 2 bases and J gave up 3 bases; unmatched junction bases: 2. The CDR3 contains 16 residues. CDR1 and CDR2 from the germline V gene are LGHDT and YNNKEL (reference sequence). Written as DNA, the CDR3 is TGTGCCAGCAGCCAATGGACTAGCGGGATCTACAATGAGCAGTTCTTC. Translated: CASSQWTSGIYNEQFF.

V is TRBV7-8 and J is TRBJ2-5, with a possible D match to TRBD2 (5 bases). From germline, CDR1 is SGHVS and CDR2 FQNEAQ. V dropped 5 bases and J dropped 6 bases, with 10 bases sitting between them. The CDR3 has 12 amino acids. The DNA for the CDR3 is TGTGCCAGCAGCCCCTCCGGGAAGACCCAGTACTTC. Protein product: CASSPSGKTQYF.

This rearrangement joins TRBV5-4 to TRBJ1-5, with 11 positions matching TRBD1. V trimming: 8 bases; J trimming: 0 bases; junction bases outside the gene matches: 10. This CDR3 comprises 17 residues. Germline CDR1 and CDR2: SGHNT and YYREEE (reference sequence). The CDR3 nucleotides are TGTGCCAGGGACCGGGACAGGGGGGAAAATAGCAATCAGCCCCAGCATTTT. This gives the protein CARDRDRGENSNQPQHF.

CDR3 in DNA: TGTGCCAGCAGGCAGAATCAGGGAAACTATGGCTACACCTTC. Translation gives CASRQNQGNYGYTF. The chain carries TRBV6-5 and TRBJ1-2; the D gene is possibly TRBD1 (5 bases). CDR1 is MNHEY and CDR2 is SVGAGI in the germline V gene. The CDR3 sequence is 14 residues long. Between the trimmed V and J ends, which lost 6 bases and 2 bases, there was a span of 13 bases.

V usage is TRBV5-6 and J usage is TRBJ2-3; TRBD2 agrees at 13 bases. V gave up 2 bases and J gave up 4 bases; unmatched junction bases: 7. The CDR3 extends over 17 amino acids. From germline, CDR1 is SGHDT and CDR2 YYEEEE. CDR3 region: CASSFRTSGRYPDTQYF. The CDR3 nucleotides read TGTGCCAGCAGCTTTAGGACTAGCGGGAGATACCCAGATACGCAGTATTTT.

The genes are TRBV5-1 and TRBJ2-3, with D perhaps TRBD2 (6 bases). V was trimmed by 2 bases and J by 1 base, leaving 20 bases between them. Germline V gives CDR1 SGHRS, CDR2 YFSETQ. The CDR3 consists of 18 residues. The CDR3 region has the DNA TGCGCCAGCAGCTTTTTTGGACAACGGGAGATACGCACAGATACGCAGTATTTT. Its translation is CASSFFGQREIRTDTQYF.

The chain combines TRBV7-2 with TRBJ1-6; D is uncertain. Germline lookup yields CDR1 SGHTA and CDR2 FQGNSA. The CDR3 covers 17 residues. Between the trimmed V and J ends, which lost 1 base and 9 bases, there was a span of 19 bases. The CDR3 loop is CASSLGFRGLVRSPLHF. The CDR3, as DNA: TGTGCCAGCAGCTTAGGTTTTCGGGGATTGGTCCGTTCACCCCTCCACTTT.

V gene TRBV7-2 combines with J gene TRBJ1-2, with D perhaps matching TRBD1 (6 bases). Germline CDR1 SGHTA, CDR2 FQGNSA. The CDR3 sequence is 15 residues long. Deletions cut 5 bases from V and 7 bases from J, with 20 bases between. The CDR3 here is CASSAQQGSRAGYTF. The CDR3 coding sequence is TGTGCCAGCAGCGCCCAACAGGGATCCAGGGCTGGCTACACCTTC.

This clone was counted a single time. The rearrangement uses TRBV7-2 and TRBJ2-3; 8 bases align to TRBD2. Per the germline V gene, CDR1 is SGHTA and CDR2 is FQGNSA. Trimming at V came to 5 bases and at J to 1 base, leaving 11 bases not matched to a gene. The CDR3 has 17 residues. The CDR3 DNA sequence: TGTGCCAGCAGCCCCCGTGTCGGGAGGGCCCGCACAGATACGCAGTATTTT. Amino acids: CASSPRVGRARTDTQYF.

Of note for this clone: Compared with germline, one end of the junction differs, possibly owing to a read error. The chain uses TRBV19 and TRBJ1-5; TRBD1 agrees at 7 bases. The length of the CDR3 is 15 residues. Germline V CDR1 and CDR2: LNHDA, SQIVND (reference sequence). Here the CDR3 reads CASRRTGYSDQPQHF. The CDR3 DNA reads TGTGCCAGTCGGAGGACAGGATATAGCGATCAGCCCCAGCATTTT.

In its sample, this clone was seen a few times. The chain has TRBV2 and TRBJ1-1, with D perhaps TRBD1 (5 bases). Germline V gene data show CDR1 as SNHLY and CDR2 as FYNNEI. Trimming took off 6 bases at V and 1 base at J, with 18 bases between the two ends. This CDR3 is 16 amino acids long. CDR3: CASSGTGGFPNTEAFF. The CDR3 nucleotides read TGTGCCAGCAGCGGAACGGGGGGATTCCCGAACACTGAAGCTTTCTTT.

This sequence joins TRBV7-9 and TRBJ1-1; TRBD1 matches at 8 bases. The CDR3 is 15 amino acids. The germline gives CDR1 SEHNR, CDR2 FQNEAQ (reference sequence). With 5 bases clipped from V and 5 bases from J, the junction kept 10 bases outside the gene matches. The CDR3 nucleotides read TGTGCCAGCAGCCCATGGACAGGGCAGAGTACTGAAGCTTTCTTT. It yields the protein CASSPWTGQSTEAFF.

Notes on this clone: Other DNA sequences in this specimen translate into the identical CDR3. V usage is TRBV7-2 and J usage is TRBJ1-5; 9 bases match TRBD1. The CDR3 length is 17 residues. Germline CDR1 is SGHTA and CDR2 is FQGNSA. J was trimmed by 6 bases and V by 4 bases; bases with no gene match: 13. The CDR3 loop is CASSSPALTGGGQPQHF. In nucleotides, the CDR3 is TGTGCCAGCAGCTCCCCTGCCTTGACAGGGGGGGGTCAGCCCCAGCATTTT. The full variable domain, completed using reference TRBV7-2 and TRBJ1-5, is GAGVSQSPSNKVTEKGKDVELRCDPISGHTALYWYRQSLGQGLEFLIYFQGNSAPDKSGLPSDRFSAERTGGSVSTLTIQRTQQEDSAVYLCASSSPALTGGGQPQHFGDGTRLSIL.

The V and J genes are TRBV30 and TRBJ2-7; D unclear. The CDR3 spans 15 residues. Germline CDR1 and CDR2: GTSNPN and SVGIG (reference sequence). Trimming removed 3 bases at V and 6 bases at J, with 21 bases between. CDR3 DNA: TGTGCCTGGAGACGAGTGTACATCGGAGTAGGCGAGCAGTACTTC. Protein: CAWRRVYIGVGEQYF.

The chain employs TRBV11-2 and TRBJ2-7; D is ambiguous. The CDR3 runs 12 residues. The V and J ends lost 0 bases and 6 bases respectively, with 6 bases between them. CDR1 is SGHAT and CDR2 is FQNNGV in the germline V gene. The CDR3 protein is CASSLDYSEQYF. The DNA of the CDR3 is TGTGCCAGCAGCTTAGACTACAGCGAGCAGTACTTC.

The gene calls are TRBV14 and TRBJ1-6; weak D call: TRBD1 (6 bases). The V end lost 4 bases, the J end lost 6 bases, and 13 bases lay between the germline ends. Germline values: CDR1 SGHDN, CDR2 FVKESK. The CDR3 sequence is 15 residues long. The CDR3 sequence: CASSRTGTSNSPLHF. The CDR3 bases are TGTGCCAGCAGCCGCACCGGGACAAGTAATTCACCCCTCCACTTT.